This record covers a single TCR beta chain. This clone was detected only a few times. It lacks a known antigen. No qualities accompany the bases; no much larger clone lies one base away. The cohort consisted of 650 to 700 healthy bone marrow donors. At the time of sampling, all cohort members were nominally healthy, though unrecorded immune exposures were likely present. The donor was CMV seronegative and belonged to the group of 350 or so seronegative cohort members. A peripheral blood sample was provided by each donor, and peripheral blood mononuclear cells were used for TCR beta sequencing. The Qiagen DNeasy Blood Extraction Kit was used to extract genomic DNA from the blood cell samples. Library construction relied on the immunoSEQ multiplex PCR assay. For the multiplex PCR, a mixture combining 60 forward primers for TCR Vbeta segments and 13 reverse primers for TCR Jbeta segments was used. Amplification of the CDR3 region of rearranged TCR beta genes was performed with a multiplex PCR assay on genomic DNA. The Illumina HiSeq System was used to sequence the amplified TCR beta libraries as 87-base-pair reads. Processing in the source paper ran as follows. A later analysis tallied approximately 87 million unique TCR beta chains across the roughly 610 repertoires, and approximately 12 million of those chains were shared by two or more donors. A nearest-neighbor algorithm error-corrected the raw reads and collapsed the reads into unique sequences, merging closely related sequences to remove PCR and sequencing errors. To assign V, D and J gene segments, CDR3 sequences were aligned to IMGT reference sequences. For a sequence to be retained, a match of at least six nucleotides to both a V gene segment and a J gene segment was required. Rearrangements were called productive when the CDR3 lacked stop codons and stayed in frame with V and J; all others were non-productive. Following IMGT convention, CDR3 was defined as the stretch from the second conserved V-encoded cysteine up to the conserved J-encoded phenylalanine. In an earlier analysis of around 540 of the donors, sequences lacking an unambiguous match to a single V gene segment were excluded. In an earlier analysis of approximately 550 of the donors, V segments were called functional above 56.7% productive rearrangements and were called segregating when the between-donor standard deviation exceeded 5%. A statistical classification framework was built to diagnose cytomegalovirus status from the catalog of TCR beta chain sequences. A later analysis assigned V and J genes by comparing TCR nucleotide sequences with IMGT/GENE-DB human TR gene sequences. Using the TCRdist pipeline, a later analysis assigned CDR3 sequences along with most-parsimonious VDJ recombination scenarios. A later analysis defined each TCR beta chain by its CDR3 amino acid sequence plus V-gene family, and excluded reads lacking a unique V-gene family. In a later analysis, some 600 highly shared, low-generation-probability nucleotide sequences were removed to address suspected cross-contamination and a sequencing artifact. For each public chain, a later analysis derived a clonal expansion index from normalized ranks of inferred template counts within each repertoire. A later analysis computed generation probabilities with a VDJ recombination model fitted to out-of-frame rearrangements, and checked the results against IGoR. A later analysis scored TCR-TCR, TCR-HLA and TCR-CMV co-occurrence with hypergeometric tests, applying a repertoire-size bias correction to TCR pairs. In a later analysis, false discovery rates were estimated by permuting HLA or CMV assignments 20 times. In a later analysis, co-occurring TCRs were grouped using DBSCAN, and TCRdist sequence similarity was added for clustering within HLA-allele-positive subsets. For co-occurrence clustering, repertoires with fewer than 30,000 or more than 120,000 public chains were excluded, along with roughly five repertoires with anomalous nucleotide sharing. Here the immuneACCESS table is served through TCRdb, limited to in-frame sequences with V and J called. Missing clones are a known gap in these copies; in checked studies unresolved V genes cover under half, and the rest lacks a known reason. Clone size and the V and J calls come from that table; the DNA yielded D and trimming. In this sample the table shows some 30,000 clones, 84% of which occur a single time. Of the sample, less than 4.5% falls within the top ten clones.

The data were obtained in a study of cytomegalovirus exposure and HLA in healthy donors (dated by TCRdb to about 2017). For the wider study: In an earlier analysis of 450 to 750 of the donors, approximately 300 Gb of sequence data and 95 million to 130 million unique TCR beta sequences from 150 million to 200 million T cells were reported. The later analysis used no new phenotypic data to find candidate immune exposures, relying instead on TCR beta sequences and their occurrence across donors. Both class I and class II loci were covered by HLA typing, at four-digit resolution. Of the roughly 400 genotyped donors, 81% were placed in the genetic ancestry cluster associated with self-reported Caucasian donors. Every discovery cohort repertoire had been produced on one sequencing platform. The study combined high-throughput TCR immunosequencing, statistical association of individual TCRs with disease status, and machine learning to predict cytomegalovirus infection status. The T cell repertoires of 550 to 850 subjects were profiled by immunosequencing and related to cytomegalovirus serostatus. To study patterns of TCR occurrence, a later analysis re-analyzed previously published TCR beta repertoires from just over 650 donors and added high-resolution HLA genotyping. On average, roughly 250,000 unique TCR beta nucleotide sequences were sequenced per donor among several hundred genotyped donors of the cohort, with roughly 18% of those sequences being non-productive. Donor age, sex, ethnicity and CMV serostatus were compiled together with the repertoire data. Because of strong linkage in the cohort, a few DR-DQ haplotypes were treated as single units for association and clustering. An earlier analysis of roughly 600 of the donors used high-throughput TCR beta sequencing to judge whether each TCR beta V gene segment behaved as functional or pseudogenic. A later genetic analysis took genome-wide SNP genotypes for 398 of the 666 donors and used that subset as a discovery cohort. Around 330 gigabases of sequencing data and around 90 million unique TCR sequences made up an early release that covered about 640 HLA-typed donors. The aim of the study was to test whether cataloging public T cell receptors could identify signatures of past pathogen exposure. Typing coverage varied by locus: about 620-630 donors for A, B, C, DRB1 and DQB1; more than 500 for DQA1; around 570 for DPA1; some 470 for DPB1. Besides the first cohort of 666 subjects, a separate validation cohort made up of over 100 different subjects was used. Beyond this particular receptor, the publication reports: In a later genetic analysis, a missense DCLRE1C variant was associated with V-gene and J-gene trimming of TCR beta chains, and the association was replicated in an independent cohort. According to a later genetic analysis, donors in an Asian-associated ancestry cluster had fewer N-insertions in productive TCRs than the approximately 700-donor mean. According to a later analysis, parvovirus B19, influenza, CMV and Epstein-Barr virus appeared linked to several top co-occurrence clusters. A later analysis found that TCR association rates varied across HLA loci, with DRB1 alleles showing the most associated TCRs and HLA-C alleles the fewest. When HLA alleles, especially DR and DQ, strongly co-occurred, TCR associations were difficult to assign to individual alleles. In an earlier analysis of 450 to 750 of the donors, most TCR beta V segments appeared in productive rearrangements about 87% or about 30% of the time, broadly matching IMGT annotations. The authors suggested that the approach could potentially be generalized to other disease states and immunological phenotypes. Only TCR beta chains were sequenced in this cohort, and the absence of alpha or paired-chain data limited detectable features. Immune exposure information for the cohort was limited to CMV serostatus. The classifier was reported to diagnose cytomegalovirus status with high specificity and sensitivity in both the original cohort and the validation cohort. Because HLA typing was unavailable for some donors at each locus, only the typed subset was used in association tests. The sequencing pipeline was judged likely to have produced a cluster of highly shared sequence variants as a technical artifact. A few of the identified cytomegalovirus-associated TCR beta chains were confirmed in vitro to be specific for cytomegalovirus antigens. Sequencing depth was assumed to be roughly uniform across donors in the presence/absence analyses, though that assumption may not hold. A later analysis found that most CMV-associated TCR beta chains appeared HLA-restricted, with HLA associations seemingly driven largely by CMV exposure. The 87-base-pair reads could not distinguish some IMGT-functional V segments, including TRBV6-2 and TRBV6-3, so those segments were excluded. Compared with equally common non-associated chains, HLA-associated TCR beta chains in a later analysis were more clonally expanded and had lower generation probabilities. Correlated functional status among segregating V segments might reflect linkage disequilibrium, but an unknown experimental factor could not be ruled out. Because counts were too low, roughly 18 rarely observed V segments, including chromosome 9 orphons, were left out of the earlier analysis of roughly 600 of the donors. Across donors, most TCR sequences were observed very rarely, whereas some public TCRs were present in many individuals. A further reported finding was that TCR beta sequences accurately predicted the HLA-A and HLA-B alleles for most subjects in the first cohort. A total of around 150 TCR beta chains were listed by the study as associated with cytomegalovirus. Specific HLA alleles were associated with over 15,000 TCR beta sequences at a false discovery rate of 0.05 in a later analysis.

Unmatched junction bases come to 14, with V trimmed by 5 bases and J by 4 bases. CDR1 and CDR2 were assigned from the germline V gene as SGHVS and FQNEAQ. The CDR3 goes from the cysteine to the phenylalanine over 17 residues. Of all the DNA, just the CDR3 is kept, 51 bases in frame from base 1. The specimen was PBMCs. The sequence was obtained from a woman aged 18-30 years in good health and CMV-seronegative. The rearranged segments are TRBV7-8 and TRBJ2-3, with 8 middle bases fitting TRBD2. The sequence in DNA is TGTGCCAGCAGCCCCCGGACGGGACTAGGGAGCCCAGATACGCAGTATTTT. It codes for CASSPRTGLGSPDTQYF.